The TCR beta chain described here comes from a study of post-analysis software for immune sequencing data. In regard to this clonotype: What it binds is unknown.

The germline V and J ends were trimmed by 3 bases and 3 bases, with 15 bases remaining between them. The CDR3 totals 16 residues. Germline CDR1 SGHDN, CDR2 FVKESK. Tagging with unique molecular identifiers was a feature of the TCR beta cDNA libraries. A population of about 0.95 to 11 million T cells gave rise to around 480,000 cDNA molecules. TCRdb redid the calling of the PCR reads with MiXCR, one entry per CDR3 protein. The table has about 200,000 distinct CDR3 sequences, over 25% seen once; the top ten hold around 3.2%. Study-level results: Included in a set of roughly five TRBV segments more frequent in patients than controls were TRBV5-6, TRBV5-1 and TRBV20-1. By F measure, strong co-clustering occurred among samples prepared in the same batch. Patients with multiple sclerosis recorded significantly lower normalized Chao1 diversity than controls, the study found.

The genes are TRBV14 and TRBJ2-1, with D perhaps TRBD2 (6 bases). The clonotype comes from a girl aged 2 to 17 with multiple sclerosis. Sequenced: blood. DNA for the CDR3: TGTGCCAGCAGCCAGTTTCGGGGGAGCTACTACAATGAGCAGTTCTTC. Encoded protein: CASSQFRGSYYNEQFF.